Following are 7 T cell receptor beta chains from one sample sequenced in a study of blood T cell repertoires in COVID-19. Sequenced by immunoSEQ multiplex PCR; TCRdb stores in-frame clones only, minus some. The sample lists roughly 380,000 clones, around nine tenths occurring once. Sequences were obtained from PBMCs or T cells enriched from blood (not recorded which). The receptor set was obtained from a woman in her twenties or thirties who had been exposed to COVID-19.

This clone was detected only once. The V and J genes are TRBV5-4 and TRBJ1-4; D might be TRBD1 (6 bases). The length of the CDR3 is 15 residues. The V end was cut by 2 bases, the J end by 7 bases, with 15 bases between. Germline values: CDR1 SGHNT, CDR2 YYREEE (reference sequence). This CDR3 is CASSLQGGVGEKLFF. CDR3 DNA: TGTGCCAGCAGCTTACAGGGAGGGGTGGGTGAAAAACTGTTTTTT.

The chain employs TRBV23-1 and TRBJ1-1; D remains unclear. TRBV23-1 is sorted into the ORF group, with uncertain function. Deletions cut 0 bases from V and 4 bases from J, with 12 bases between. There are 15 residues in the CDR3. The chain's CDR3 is CASSQSGCTSTEAFF. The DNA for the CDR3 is TGCGCCAGCAGTCAATCGGGCTGTACGAGCACTGAAGCTTTCTTT.

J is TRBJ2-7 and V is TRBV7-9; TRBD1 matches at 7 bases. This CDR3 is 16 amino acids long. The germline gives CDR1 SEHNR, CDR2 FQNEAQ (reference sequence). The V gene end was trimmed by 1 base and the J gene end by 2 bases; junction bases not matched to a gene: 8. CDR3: CASSLGPGTDTYEQYF. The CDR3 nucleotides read TGTGCCAGCAGCTTAGGCCCTGGGACAGATACCTACGAGCAGTACTTC.

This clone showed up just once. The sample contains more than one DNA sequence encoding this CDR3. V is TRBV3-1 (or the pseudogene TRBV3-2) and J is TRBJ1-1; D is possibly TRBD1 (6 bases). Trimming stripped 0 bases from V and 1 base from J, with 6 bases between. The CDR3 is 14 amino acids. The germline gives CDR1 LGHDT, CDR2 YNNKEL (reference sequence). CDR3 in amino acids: CASSQEGANTEAFF. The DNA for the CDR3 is TGTGCCAGCAGCCAAGAGGGGGCGAACACTGAAGCTTTCTTT.

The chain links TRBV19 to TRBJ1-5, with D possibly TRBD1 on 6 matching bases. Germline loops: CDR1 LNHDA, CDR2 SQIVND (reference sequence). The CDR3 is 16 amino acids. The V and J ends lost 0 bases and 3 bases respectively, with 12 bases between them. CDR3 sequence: CASSIDPGAHNQPQHF. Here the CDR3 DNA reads TGTGCCAGTAGTATAGATCCAGGGGCGCACAATCAGCCCCAGCATTTT.

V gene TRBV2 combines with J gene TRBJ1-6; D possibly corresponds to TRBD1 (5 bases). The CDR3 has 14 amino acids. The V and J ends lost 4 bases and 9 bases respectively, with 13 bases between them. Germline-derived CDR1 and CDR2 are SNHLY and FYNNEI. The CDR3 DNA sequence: TGTGCCAGCAGTGGGCCCACAGGCAGTTCACCCCTCCACTTT. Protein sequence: CASSGPTGSSPLHF.

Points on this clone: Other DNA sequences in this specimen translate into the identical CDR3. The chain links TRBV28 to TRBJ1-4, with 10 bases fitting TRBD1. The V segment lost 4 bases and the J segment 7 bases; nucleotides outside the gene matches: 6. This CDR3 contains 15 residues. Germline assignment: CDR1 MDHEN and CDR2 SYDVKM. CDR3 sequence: CASSSSGQGGEKLFF. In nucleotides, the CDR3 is TGTGCCAGCAGTTCATCCGGACAGGGGGGTGAAAAACTGTTTTTT. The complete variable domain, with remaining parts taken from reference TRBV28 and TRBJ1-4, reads DVKVTQSSRYLVKRTGEKVFLECVQDMDHENMFWYRQDPGLGLRLIYFSYDVKMKEKGDIPEGYSVSREKKERFSLILESASTNQTSMYLCASSSSGQGGEKLFFGSGTQLSVL.